The clone carrying this T cell receptor beta chain was counted many times. Germline lookup yields CDR1 KGHDR and CDR2 SFDVKD. The CDR3 runs 16 residues. The V segment lost 1 base and the J segment 2 bases; nucleotides outside the gene matches: 3. This record belongs to a study of tumor and adjacent non-tumor tissue in lung cancer. No cell sorting was done before RNA was extracted from the tissue. TCRbeta libraries were built with three rounds of nested PCR, modified from ARM-PCR. TCRdb fed the multiplex PCR reads into MiXCR, producing one record per CDR3 protein. The sample comprises 77,000 or so distinct CDR3 sequences, roughly 73% of which are singletons, and less than 15% rests with the top ten.

The sample comprised lung tumor tissue. V usage is TRBV24-1 and J usage is TRBJ2-5; TRBD2 matches 10 bases. The clonotype originates from a woman between 50 and 59 years old with non-small cell lung cancer. The CDR3 sequence is CATSDFSGRMQETQYF. The DNA for the CDR3 is TGTGCCACCAGTGATTTTAGCGGGAGGATGCAAGAGACCCAGTACTTC.